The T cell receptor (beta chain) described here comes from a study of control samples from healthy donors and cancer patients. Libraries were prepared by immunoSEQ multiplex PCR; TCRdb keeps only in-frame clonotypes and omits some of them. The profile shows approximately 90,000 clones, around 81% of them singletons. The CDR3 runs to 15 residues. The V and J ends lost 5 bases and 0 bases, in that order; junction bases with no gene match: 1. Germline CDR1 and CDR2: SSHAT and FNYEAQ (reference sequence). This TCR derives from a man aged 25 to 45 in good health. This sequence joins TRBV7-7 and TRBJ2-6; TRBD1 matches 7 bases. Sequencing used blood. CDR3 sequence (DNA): TGTGCCAGCAGCCGGGACAGCTCTGGGGCCAACGTCCTGACTTTC. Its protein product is CASSRDSSGANVLTF.